This T cell receptor (beta chain) comes out of a study of blood T cell repertoires in COVID-19. Whole-study context: Acute and convalescent COVID-19 specimens originated in the United States, Italy and Spain. PBMCs, B-cell-depleted T cells, or T cells provided the cDNA or gDNA that made up the material.

The V gene end was trimmed by 2 bases and the J gene end by 7 bases; junction bases not matched to a gene: 6. The CDR3 sequence is 14 residues long. Germline values: CDR1 SNHLY, CDR2 FYNNEI. The table came from immunoSEQ multiplex PCR; TCRdb's copy has only in-frame clones and leaves some out. The sample lists roughly 66,000 clones; about 89% were seen once. This clonotype was obtained from a human donor in a cohort sampled during active COVID-19. The chain uses TRBV2 and TRBJ1-2, with 8 bases that match TRBD1. The specimen sequenced was peripheral blood. CDR3 protein: CASSERQGALGYTF. DNA of the CDR3: TGTGCCAGCAGTGAAAGGCAGGGGGCGCTTGGCTACACCTTC.